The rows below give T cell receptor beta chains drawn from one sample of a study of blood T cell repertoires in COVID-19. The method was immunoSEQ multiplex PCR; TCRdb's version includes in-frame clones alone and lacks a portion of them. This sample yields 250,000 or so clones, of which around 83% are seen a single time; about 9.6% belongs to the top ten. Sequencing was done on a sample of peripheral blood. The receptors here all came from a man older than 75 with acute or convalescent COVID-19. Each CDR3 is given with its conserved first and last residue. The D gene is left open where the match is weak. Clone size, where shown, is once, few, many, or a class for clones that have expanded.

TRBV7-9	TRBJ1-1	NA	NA	TGTGCCAGCAGCTTATGGGGTCTCGGGGGAAAGGTCATGAACACTGAAGCTTTCTTT	CASSLWGLGGKVMNTEAFF
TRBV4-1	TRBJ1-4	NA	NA	TGCGCCAGCAGCCAAACTTTAATTGAAAAACTGTTTTTT	CASSQTLIEKLFF
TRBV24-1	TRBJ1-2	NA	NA	TGTGCCACCAGTGATTTGCTAGCGGGCTACACCTTC	CATSDLLAGYTF
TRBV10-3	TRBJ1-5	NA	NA	TGTGCCATCAGTGTAGCGGGCGTCAATCAGCCCCAGCATTTT	CAISVAGVNQPQHF
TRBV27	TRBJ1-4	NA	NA	TGTGCCAGCAGTTTATCGTGGGCCGCCAGGGTTAATGAAAAACTGTTTTTT	CASSLSWAARVNEKLFF
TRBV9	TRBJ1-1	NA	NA	TGTGCCAGCAAAGGACAGATGAACACTGAAGCTTTCTTT	CASKGQMNTEAFF
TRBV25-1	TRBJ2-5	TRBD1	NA	TGTGCCAGCCAGACCGGGACAGGGGGCCAAGAGACCCAGTACTTC	CASQTGTGGQETQYF
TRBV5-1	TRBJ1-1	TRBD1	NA	TGCGCCAGCAGCCCTCAGGGGACAGGGCTAAACGTAGCTTTCTTT	CASSPQGTGLNVAFF
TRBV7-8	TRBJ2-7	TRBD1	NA	TGTGCCAGCAGCCCTTGGACAGGGGGCTGGGGTGAGCAGTACTTC	CASSPWTGGWGEQYF
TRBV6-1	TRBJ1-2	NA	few	TGTGCCAGCAGTGAAGCCACAGTCAACTATGGCTACACCTTC	CASSEATVNYGYTF
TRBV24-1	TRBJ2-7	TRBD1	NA	TGTGCCACCAGTGATCCCCAAAGGACAGGGACCTACGAGCAGTACTTC	CATSDPQRTGTYEQYF
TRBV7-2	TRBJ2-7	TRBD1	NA	TGTGCCAGCAGCCGTTCCGGGACAGAAAACTACGAGCAGTACTTC	CASSRSGTENYEQYF
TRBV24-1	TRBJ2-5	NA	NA	TGTGCCACCAGTGATTTGCGGCAAGAGACCCAGTACTTC	CATSDLRQETQYF
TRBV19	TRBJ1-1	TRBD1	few	TGTGCCAGTAGTTCCCGGACAGGGGCGATGGGAAACACTGAAGCTTTCTTT	CASSSRTGAMGNTEAFF
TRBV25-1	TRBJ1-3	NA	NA	TGTGCCAGCAGTGAATCTTGGGGGGTTTCCGGAAACACCATATATTTT	CASSESWGVSGNTIYF
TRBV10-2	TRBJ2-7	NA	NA	TGCGCCAGCAGTGAGATGAGAAATACCTACGAGCAGTACTTC	CASSEMRNTYEQYF
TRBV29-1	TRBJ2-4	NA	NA	TGCAGCGTTGAAGGGCTAGCCAAAAACATTCAGTACTTC	CSVEGLAKNIQYF
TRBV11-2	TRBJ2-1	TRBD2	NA	TGTGCCAGCAGCACCGGGACTAGCGGGAGGGCCGGTAATGAGCAGTTCTTC	CASSTGTSGRAGNEQFF
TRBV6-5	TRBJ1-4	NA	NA	TGTGCCAGCAGTTACTCGCCGGGTCGTTATGAAAAACTGTTTTTT	CASSYSPGRYEKLFF
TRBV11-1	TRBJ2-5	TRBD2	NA	TGTGCCAGCAGCTTAGCGTTTAGCGGGCAAGAGACCCAGTACTTC	CASSLAFSGQETQYF
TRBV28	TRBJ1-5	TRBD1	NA	TGTGCCAGCAGTCGGTCCCGGGACAGGGCGGGCCAGCCCCAGCATTTT	CASSRSRDRAGQPQHF
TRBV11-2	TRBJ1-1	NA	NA	TGTGCCAGCAGCTTAGGGCCGAACACTGAAGCTTTCTTT	CASSLGPNTEAFF
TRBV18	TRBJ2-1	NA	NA	TGTGCCAGCTCACAGAGCGGAGCCCTCTACAATGAGCAGTTCTTC	CASSQSGALYNEQFF
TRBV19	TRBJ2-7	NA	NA	TGTGCCAGTAGTATAAGGCGGAACACCTACGAGCAGTACTTC	CASSIRRNTYEQYF
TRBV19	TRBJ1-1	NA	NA	TGTGCCAGTAGGCTTGCGGGGATGAACACTGAAGCTTTCTTT	CASRLAGMNTEAFF
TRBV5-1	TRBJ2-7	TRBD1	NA	TGCGCCAGCAAGCCCACAGGGGCCTTGAGCTCCTACGAGCAGTACTTC	CASKPTGALSSYEQYF
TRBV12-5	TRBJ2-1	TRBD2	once	TGTGCTAGTGGTTTGGATACTAGCGGGAGGAATGAGCAGTTCTTC	CASGLDTSGRNEQFF
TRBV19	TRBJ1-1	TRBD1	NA	TGTGCCAGTAGTACCGGACAGGTTTGGACTGAAGCTTTCTTT	CASSTGQVWTEAFF
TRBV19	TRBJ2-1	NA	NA	TGTGCCAGTAGTAGAAGCGGCACTTCCTACAATGAGCAGTTCTTC	CASSRSGTSYNEQFF
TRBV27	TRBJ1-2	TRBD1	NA	TGTGCCAGCAGTTCACAGGGGACCGGCTATGGCTACACCTTC	CASSSQGTGYGYTF
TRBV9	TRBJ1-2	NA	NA	TGTGCCAGCAGCGCCCGGCAGGGTTGGGATGGCTACACCTTC	CASSARQGWDGYTF
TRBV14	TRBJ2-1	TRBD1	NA	TGTGCCAGCAGCCAAGTTCAAGGGGGCGCATGGGGCAATGAGCAGTTCTTC	CASSQVQGGAWGNEQFF
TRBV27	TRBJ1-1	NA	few	TGTGCCAGCAGTTTAATCGGCGGGAACACTGAAGCTTTCTTT	CASSLIGGNTEAFF
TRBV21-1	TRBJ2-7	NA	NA	TGTGCCAGCAGCAAAGGGATGGAGGGGGCCTCCTACGAGCAGTACTTC	CASSKGMEGASYEQYF
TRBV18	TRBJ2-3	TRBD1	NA	TGTGCCAGCTCACCACCGGGACAGCTTAGCACAGATACGCAGTATTTT	CASSPPGQLSTDTQYF
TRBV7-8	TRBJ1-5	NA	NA	TGTGCCAGCAGCTTAGAGAGGGGGGGTAATCAGCCCCAGCATTTT	CASSLERGGNQPQHF
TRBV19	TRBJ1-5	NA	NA	TGTGCCAGTAGTATAGGTGGGCTTTATAGCAATCAGCCCCAGCATTTT	CASSIGGLYSNQPQHF
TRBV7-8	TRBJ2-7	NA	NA	TGTGCCAGCAGCGGCTCGACTGGGAGCTCCTACGAGCAGTACTTC	CASSGSTGSSYEQYF
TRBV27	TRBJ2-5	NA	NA	TGTGCCAGCAACCCCTCCAGGGTCGCGGGAAGGGAGACCCAGTACTTC	CASNPSRVAGRETQYF
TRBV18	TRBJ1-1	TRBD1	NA	TGTGCCAGCTCACTGGGCTTACAGGGGGAAGCTTTCTTT	CASSLGLQGEAFF
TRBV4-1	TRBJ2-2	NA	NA	TGCGCCAGCAGCCAAGATCAGGAGGGTGCTGGCACCGGGGAGCTGTTTTTT	CASSQDQEGAGTGELFF
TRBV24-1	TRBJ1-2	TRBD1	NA	TGTGCCACCAGTGCCCCCCTGGGACAGGGATTCTATGGCTACACCTTC	CATSAPLGQGFYGYTF
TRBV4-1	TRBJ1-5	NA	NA	TGCGCCAGCAGCCAAGAGGGCAGGCCGAATAGCAATCAGCCCCAGCATTTT	CASSQEGRPNSNQPQHF
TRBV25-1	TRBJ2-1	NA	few	TGTGCCAGCAGTGATGCTTGGGGGCGAGCCTACAATGAGCAGTTCTTC	CASSDAWGRAYNEQFF
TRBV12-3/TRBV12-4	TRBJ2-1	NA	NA	TGTGCCAGCAGTGGGGGCAGGGCCCTAGAGCAGTTCTTC	CASSGGRALEQFF
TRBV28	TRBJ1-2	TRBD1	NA	TGTGCCAGCAGCTCCGGGACAGGGTTTTTCTATGGCTACACCTTC	CASSSGTGFFYGYTF
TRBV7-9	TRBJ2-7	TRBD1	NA	TGTGCCAGCAGCTTCGAGGGGGCGACCTACGAGCAGTACTTC	CASSFEGATYEQYF
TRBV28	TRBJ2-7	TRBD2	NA	TGTGCCAGCAGGTTCACCGGGACTAGCGGGGGGCCTCGAATGGAGCAGTACTTC	CASRFTGTSGGPRMEQYF
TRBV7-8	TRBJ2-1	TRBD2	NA	TGTGCCAGCAGCCCCGACTCCGGGACTAGCGGGGGGGCGGGGCAGTTCTTC	CASSPDSGTSGGAGQFF
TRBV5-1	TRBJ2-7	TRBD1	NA	TGCGCCAGCAGCTTAACGACAGGGGGTGCCAGCTCCTACGAGCAGTACTTC	CASSLTTGGASSYEQYF
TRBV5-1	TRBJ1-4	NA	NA	TGCGCCAGCAGCCCGACCCAGGGTAATGAAAAACTGTTTTTT	CASSPTQGNEKLFF
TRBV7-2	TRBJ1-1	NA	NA	TGTGCCAGCAGCCGTGCACCGGGATCAACTGAAGCTTTCTTT	CASSRAPGSTEAFF
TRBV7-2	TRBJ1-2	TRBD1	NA	TGTGCCAGCAGCTTCCGACAGGGGCGCGGCTACACCTTC	CASSFRQGRGYTF
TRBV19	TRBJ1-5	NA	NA	TGTGCCAGTACCGCCCTCCTGGGCATTTATAGCAATCAGCCCCAGCATTTT	CASTALLGIYSNQPQHF
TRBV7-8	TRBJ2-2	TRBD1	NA	TGTGCCAGCAGCCTAACAGGGGGCCCCGGGGAGCTGTTTTTT	CASSLTGGPGELFF
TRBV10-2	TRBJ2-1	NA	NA	TGCGCCAGCAGTGCTGTATTGCGGGGCTCCTACAATGAGCAGTTCTTC	CASSAVLRGSYNEQFF
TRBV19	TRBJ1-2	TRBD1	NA	TGTGCCAGTAGTATCCCGGACAGGGAGCTACAGGACTATGGCTACACCTTC	CASSIPDRELQDYGYTF
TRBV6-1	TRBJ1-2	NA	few	TGTGCCAGCAGTGAACTTTCAGGCTATGGCTACACCTTC	CASSELSGYGYTF
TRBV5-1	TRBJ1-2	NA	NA	TGCGCCAGCAGCGGGGTGGGGCACTATGGCTACACCTTC	CASSGVGHYGYTF
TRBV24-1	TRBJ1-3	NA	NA	TGTGCCACCAGTGATGGCCCCAACTCTGGAAACACCATATATTTT	CATSDGPNSGNTIYF